The 16 T cell receptor beta chains below all came from one sample that was sequenced in a study of blood T cell repertoires in COVID-19. Some clones are missing from TCRdb's copy, which holds only in-frame ones; the method was immunoSEQ multiplex PCR. The profile shows 80,000 to 85,000 clones, about 80% of them singletons. Material: peripheral blood. These receptors originate from a human donor in a cohort sampled during active COVID-19.

The rearrangement links TRBV7-3 to TRBJ2-6; D unclear. The CDR3 length is 20 residues. Trimming took 2 bases from V and 0 from J, leaving 20 bases between them. In germline, CDR1 is SGHTA, CDR2 FQGTGA. CDR3 in amino acids: CASSLGAWKPYSSGANVLTF. DNA for the CDR3: TGTGCCAGCAGCTTAGGAGCATGGAAACCTTATAGCTCTGGGGCCAACGTCCTGACTTTC.

The chain is built from TRBV27 and TRBJ1-1; unclear D gene. The germline V and J ends were trimmed by 2 bases and 5 bases, with 12 bases remaining between them. Germline CDR1 MNHEY, CDR2 SMNVEV (reference sequence). The CDR3 spans 14 residues. The CDR3 region has the DNA TGTGCCAGCAGTTTAGATACGACAAGGACTGAAGCTTTCTTT. This translates into CASSLDTTRTEAFF.

V usage is TRBV5-1 and J usage is TRBJ1-6; D is undetermined. The CDR3 has 14 amino acids. Germline-derived CDR1 and CDR2 are SGHRS and YFSETQ. V was cut by 1 base and J by 10 bases, with 12 bases left in between. The CDR3 DNA follows: TGCGCCAGCAGCTTGTTGTCAGTCGGGTCACCCCTCCACTTT. Protein product: CASSLLSVGSPLHF.

The V and J genes are TRBV7-2 and TRBJ2-1, with 7 bases lining up with TRBD2. Trimming cost V 5 bases and J 2 bases; bases outside gene matches: 6. CDR1 is SGHTA, CDR2 FQGNSA, per germline. CDR3 length: 15 amino acids. The CDR3 loop reads CASSSVSGTYNEQFF. The CDR3 nucleotides are TGTGCCAGCAGCAGCGTGAGCGGGACCTACAATGAGCAGTTCTTC.

The J gene is TRBJ1-6, the V gene TRBV4-1, with D possibly TRBD1 on 6 matching bases. This CDR3 comprises 16 residues. Per germline, CDR1 MGHRA and CDR2 YSYEKL. Trimming pared 4 bases from V and 5 bases from J, leaving 15 bases between. The CDR3 region has the DNA TGCGCCAGCAGCCCCCGACAGGATTTTAATAATTCACCCCTCCACTTT. Protein sequence: CASSPRQDFNNSPLHF.

This chain links TRBV19 with TRBJ2-1, with 9 bases that match TRBD1. The germline V gene has CDR1 LNHDA and CDR2 SQIVND (reference sequence). Losses at the gene ends were 4 bases for V and 4 bases for J; bases not matched to a gene: 8. The CDR3 is made up of 16 amino acids. CDR3: CASSKTTGQGYNEQFF. CDR3 DNA: TGTGCCAGTAGTAAGACCACGGGACAGGGTTACAATGAGCAGTTCTTC.

This chain links TRBV19 with TRBJ2-2, with 9 bases matching TRBD2. The germline gives CDR1 LNHDA, CDR2 SQIVND (reference sequence). The CDR3 runs 15 residues. J gave up 6 bases and V 1 base, and 3 bases lay outside the gene matches. CDR3 bases: TGTGCCAGTAGTATAGGCGGGGGGGCACCCGGGGAGCTGTTTTTT. Translating gives CASSIGGGAPGELFF.

There are a few counts of this clone. V gene TRBV6-1 combines with J gene TRBJ1-2; TRBD1 agrees at 9 bases. Losses at the gene ends were 3 bases for V and 4 bases for J; bases not matched to a gene: 9. In germline, CDR1 is MNHNS, CDR2 SASEGT. This CDR3 has 16 amino acids. The CDR3 DNA reads as TGTGCCAGCAGTGACCCAGACCGGGACAGGGTCTATGGCTACACCTTC. Translated, it gives CASSDPDRDRVYGYTF.

The chain employs TRBV2 and TRBJ2-1; D is unresolved. CDR1 and CDR2 from the germline V gene are SNHLY and FYNNEI. The CDR3 sequence is 12 residues long. Trimming took 1 base from V and 10 from J, leaving 8 bases between them. CDR3 sequence (DNA): TGTGCCAGCAGTGAAGGCGGATTCGAGCAGTTCTTC. Its protein product is CASSEGGFEQFF.

The chain is built from TRBV25-1 and TRBJ2-7, with 8 bases lining up with TRBD2. Germline loops: CDR1 MGHDK, CDR2 SYGVNS. This CDR3 is 14 amino acids long. The V gene end was trimmed by 6 bases and the J gene end by 7 bases; junction bases not matched to a gene: 11. Written as DNA, the CDR3 is TGTGCCAGCAGAGAGAGGACTAGCCCTCATGAGCAGTACTTC. Protein product: CASRERTSPHEQYF.

V gene TRBV9 combines with J gene TRBJ1-5; D not resolved. The CDR3 has 16 amino acids. CDR1 is SGDLS and CDR2 is YYNGEE in the germline V gene. V was shortened by 1 base and J by 0 bases, with 11 bases between the two germline ends. The CDR3: CASSVLAGYSNQPQHF. DNA for the CDR3: TGTGCCAGCAGCGTACTTGCAGGATATAGCAATCAGCCCCAGCATTTT. Together with reference TRBV9 and TRBJ1-5, the CDR3 gives the full variable domain: DSGVTQTPKHLITATGQRVTLRCSPRSGDLSVYWYQQSLDQGLQFLIQYYNGEERAKGNILERFSAQQFPDLHSELNLSSLELGDSALYFCASSVLAGYSNQPQHFGDGTRLSIL.

The rearrangement uses TRBV2 and TRBJ1-4, with 8 nucleotides matching TRBD1. Losses at the gene ends were 8 bases for V and 4 bases for J; bases not matched to a gene: 3. CDR3 length: 13 residues. Germline assignment: CDR1 SNHLY and CDR2 FYNNEI. CDR3 coding DNA: TGTGCCAGCGGGACAGGCTTTAATGAAAAACTGTTTTTT. It translates to CASGTGFNEKLFF.

This clone has a single count. The chain joins TRBV6-5 to TRBJ2-3, with 7 nucleotides matching TRBD1. After removal of 6 bases from V and 2 bases from J, the junction contained 5 bases not matched to a gene. Germline CDR1 MNHEY, CDR2 SVGAGI. The CDR3 is made up of 14 amino acids. The CDR3 sequence is CASRPGQHTDTQYF. CDR3 in DNA: TGTGCCAGCAGACCGGGACAGCACACAGATACGCAGTATTTT.

V is TRBV5-1 and J is TRBJ2-1, with 8 bases that match TRBD2. The CDR3 contains 14 residues. CDR1 is SGHRS, CDR2 YFSETQ, per germline. The V segment lost 8 bases and the J segment 0 bases; nucleotides outside the gene matches: 4. DNA for the CDR3: TGCGCCAGTCGGGGGGGCGTCTCCTACAATGAGCAGTTCTTC. Translated: CASRGGVSYNEQFF.

This chain joins TRBV6-6 and TRBJ2-2; 8 positions agree with TRBD2. J lost 7 bases, V lost 6 bases, and 25 bases had no gene match. The CDR3 contains 20 residues. Looked up from germline, CDR1 is MNHNY and CDR2 is SVGAGI (reference sequence). CDR3 protein: CASSRPVGRGGAIAVGELFF. The CDR3 bases are TGTGCCAGCAGCCGCCCAGTGGGTCGGGGGGGCGCGATTGCGGTCGGGGAGCTGTTTTTT.

V is TRBV7-3 and J is TRBJ1-1, with TRBD1 as a possible D gene (6 bases). CDR3 length: 14 amino acids. In germline, CDR1 is SGHTA, CDR2 FQGTGA. Between the trimmed V and J ends, which lost 5 bases and 1 base, there was a span of 11 bases. CDR3 coding DNA: TGTGCCAGCAGCACGCTAGGGGGGAACACTGAAGCTTTCTTT. This sequence encodes CASSTLGGNTEAFF.